This TCR beta chain was profiled in a study of Graves' ophthalmopathy and Graves' hyperthyroidism. Notes on the study in general: From stable hyperthyroidism, ophthalmopathy was separated by a 13-signature model with 87.88% sensitivity and 75% to 84% specificity. Blood was where most expanded thyroid clonotypes above 0.001 frequency also turned up.

RNA transcripts served as template for amplifying TCR beta CDR3 sequences. The workflow started with a first-round RT-PCR run with HTBI primers and then moved on to a second-round multiplex PCR. TCRdb re-derived calls from the multiplex PCR reads in MiXCR, one entry per CDR3 protein. The sample records a few hundred thousand distinct CDR3 sequences, roughly 20% being singletons. The germline V gene has CDR1 SGHRS and CDR2 YFSETQ. Between the trimmed V and J ends, which lost 0 bases and 11 bases, there was a span of 9 bases. The CDR3 length is 13 residues. Note on this clonotype: What it binds is unknown.

V gene TRBV5-1 combines with J gene TRBJ1-6; maybe TRBD1 (6 bases). The receptor's source is a woman aged 18-35 years with stable Graves' hyperthyroidism. The sequencing sample was made of peripheral blood. DNA of the CDR3: TGCGCCAGCAGCTTGGACAGGGTGGCACCCCTCCACTTT. As protein: CASSLDRVAPLHF.